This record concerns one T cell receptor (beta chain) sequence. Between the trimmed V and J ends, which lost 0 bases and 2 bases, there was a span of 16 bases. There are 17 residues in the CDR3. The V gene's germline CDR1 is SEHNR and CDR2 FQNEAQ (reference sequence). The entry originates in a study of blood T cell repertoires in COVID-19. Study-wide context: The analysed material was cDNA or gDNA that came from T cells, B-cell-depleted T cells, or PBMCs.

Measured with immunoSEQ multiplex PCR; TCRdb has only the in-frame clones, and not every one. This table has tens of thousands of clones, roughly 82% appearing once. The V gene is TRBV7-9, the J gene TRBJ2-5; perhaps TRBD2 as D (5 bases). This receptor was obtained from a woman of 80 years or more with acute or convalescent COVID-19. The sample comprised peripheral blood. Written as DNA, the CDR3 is TGTGCCAGCAGCTTAGCGCTCCGGCGGCCGGGACAAGAGACCCAGTACTTC. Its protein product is CASSLALRRPGQETQYF.